Given below is one TCR beta chain in context. Under the authors' procedure: Amplification of reference gene primers was used by the study to estimate nucleated cell counts. The table came from immunoSEQ multiplex PCR; TCRdb's copy has only in-frame clones and leaves some out. V, J and clone size derive from that table, while D and trimming were established from the DNA sequence. The data show approximately 22,000 clones, approximately 92% seen once. CDR3 size: 14 residues. CDR1 ENHRY and CDR2 SYGVKD come from the germline V gene. The junction had 2 bases not matched to a gene; V was cut back by 4 bases and J by 4 bases. The data stem from a study of blood T cell repertoires in COVID-19. Study as a whole: Samples representing acute and convalescent COVID-19 were sourced from the United States, Italy and Spain. The analysed material was cDNA or gDNA that came from T cells, B-cell-depleted T cells, or PBMCs.

This chain connects TRBV10-3 to TRBJ1-5; 9 bases fit TRBD1. The source of this sequence is a man between 65 and 85 years old with active COVID-19. Sequencing input: peripheral blood. Here the CDR3 reads CAISGGTGNQPQHF. The CDR3 region has the DNA TGTGCCATCAGTGGAGGGACAGGGAATCAGCCCCAGCATTTT.